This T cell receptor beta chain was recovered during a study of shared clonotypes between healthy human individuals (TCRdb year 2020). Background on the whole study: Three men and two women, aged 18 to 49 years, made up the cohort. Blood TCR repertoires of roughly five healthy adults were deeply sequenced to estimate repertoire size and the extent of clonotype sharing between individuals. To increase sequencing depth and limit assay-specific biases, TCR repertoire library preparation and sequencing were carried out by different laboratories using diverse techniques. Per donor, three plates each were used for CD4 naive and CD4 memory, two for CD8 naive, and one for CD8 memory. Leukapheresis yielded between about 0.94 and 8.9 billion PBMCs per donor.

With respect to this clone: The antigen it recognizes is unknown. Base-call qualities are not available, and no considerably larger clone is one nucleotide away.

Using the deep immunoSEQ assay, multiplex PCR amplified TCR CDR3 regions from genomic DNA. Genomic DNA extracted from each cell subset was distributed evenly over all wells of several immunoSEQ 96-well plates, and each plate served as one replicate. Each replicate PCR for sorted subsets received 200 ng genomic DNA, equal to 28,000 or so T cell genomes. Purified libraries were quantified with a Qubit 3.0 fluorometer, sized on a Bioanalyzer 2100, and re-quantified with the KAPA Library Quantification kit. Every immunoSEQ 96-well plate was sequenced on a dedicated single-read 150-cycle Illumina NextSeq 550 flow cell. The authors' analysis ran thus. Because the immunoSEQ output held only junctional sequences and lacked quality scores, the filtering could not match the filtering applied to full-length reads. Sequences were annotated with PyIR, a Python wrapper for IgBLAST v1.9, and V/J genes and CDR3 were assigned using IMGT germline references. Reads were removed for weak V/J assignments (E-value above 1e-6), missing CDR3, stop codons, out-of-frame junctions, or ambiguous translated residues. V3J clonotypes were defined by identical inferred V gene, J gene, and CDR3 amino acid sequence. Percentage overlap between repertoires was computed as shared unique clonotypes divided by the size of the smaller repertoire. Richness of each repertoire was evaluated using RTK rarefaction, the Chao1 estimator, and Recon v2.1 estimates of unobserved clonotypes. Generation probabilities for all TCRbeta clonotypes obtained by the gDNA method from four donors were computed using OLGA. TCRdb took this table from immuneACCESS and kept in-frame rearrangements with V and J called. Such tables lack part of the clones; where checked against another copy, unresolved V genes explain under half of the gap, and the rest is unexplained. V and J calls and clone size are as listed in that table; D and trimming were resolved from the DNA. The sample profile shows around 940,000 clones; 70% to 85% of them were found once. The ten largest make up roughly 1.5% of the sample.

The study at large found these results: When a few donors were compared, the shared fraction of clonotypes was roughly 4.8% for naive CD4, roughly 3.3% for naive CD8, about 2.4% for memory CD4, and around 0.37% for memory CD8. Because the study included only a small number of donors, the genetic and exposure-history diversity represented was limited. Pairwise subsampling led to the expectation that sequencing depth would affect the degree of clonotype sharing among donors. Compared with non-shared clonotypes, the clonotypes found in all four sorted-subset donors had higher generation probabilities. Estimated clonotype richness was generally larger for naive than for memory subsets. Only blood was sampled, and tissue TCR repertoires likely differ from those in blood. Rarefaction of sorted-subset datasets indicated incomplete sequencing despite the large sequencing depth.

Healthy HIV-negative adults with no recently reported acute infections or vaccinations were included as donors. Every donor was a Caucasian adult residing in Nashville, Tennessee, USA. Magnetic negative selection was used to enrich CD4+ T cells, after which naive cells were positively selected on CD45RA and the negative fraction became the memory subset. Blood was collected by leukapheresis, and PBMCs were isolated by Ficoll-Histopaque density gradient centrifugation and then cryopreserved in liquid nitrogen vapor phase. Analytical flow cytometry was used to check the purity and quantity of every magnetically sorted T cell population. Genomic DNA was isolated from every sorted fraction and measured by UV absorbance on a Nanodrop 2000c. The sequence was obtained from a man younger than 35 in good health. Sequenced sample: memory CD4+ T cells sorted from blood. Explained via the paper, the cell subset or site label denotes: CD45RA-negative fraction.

The nucleotide sequence reads as follows: TGCGCCAGCAGTGGAGGGAGCGGGAGTGGTGAGCAGTACTTC. This sequence encodes CASSGGSGSGEQYF. The chain links TRBV10-1 with TRBJ2-7, with TRBD2 matching 8 junction bases. Measured from the cysteine to the phenylalanine, the CDR3 is 14 residues long. Only CDR3 DNA is held: 42 bases, read in frame from base 1. Reading the germline V gene (reference sequence) gives CDR1 WNHNN and CDR2 SYGVQD. V lost 4 bases and J lost 7 bases, and the count of bases not matched to a germline gene is 9.